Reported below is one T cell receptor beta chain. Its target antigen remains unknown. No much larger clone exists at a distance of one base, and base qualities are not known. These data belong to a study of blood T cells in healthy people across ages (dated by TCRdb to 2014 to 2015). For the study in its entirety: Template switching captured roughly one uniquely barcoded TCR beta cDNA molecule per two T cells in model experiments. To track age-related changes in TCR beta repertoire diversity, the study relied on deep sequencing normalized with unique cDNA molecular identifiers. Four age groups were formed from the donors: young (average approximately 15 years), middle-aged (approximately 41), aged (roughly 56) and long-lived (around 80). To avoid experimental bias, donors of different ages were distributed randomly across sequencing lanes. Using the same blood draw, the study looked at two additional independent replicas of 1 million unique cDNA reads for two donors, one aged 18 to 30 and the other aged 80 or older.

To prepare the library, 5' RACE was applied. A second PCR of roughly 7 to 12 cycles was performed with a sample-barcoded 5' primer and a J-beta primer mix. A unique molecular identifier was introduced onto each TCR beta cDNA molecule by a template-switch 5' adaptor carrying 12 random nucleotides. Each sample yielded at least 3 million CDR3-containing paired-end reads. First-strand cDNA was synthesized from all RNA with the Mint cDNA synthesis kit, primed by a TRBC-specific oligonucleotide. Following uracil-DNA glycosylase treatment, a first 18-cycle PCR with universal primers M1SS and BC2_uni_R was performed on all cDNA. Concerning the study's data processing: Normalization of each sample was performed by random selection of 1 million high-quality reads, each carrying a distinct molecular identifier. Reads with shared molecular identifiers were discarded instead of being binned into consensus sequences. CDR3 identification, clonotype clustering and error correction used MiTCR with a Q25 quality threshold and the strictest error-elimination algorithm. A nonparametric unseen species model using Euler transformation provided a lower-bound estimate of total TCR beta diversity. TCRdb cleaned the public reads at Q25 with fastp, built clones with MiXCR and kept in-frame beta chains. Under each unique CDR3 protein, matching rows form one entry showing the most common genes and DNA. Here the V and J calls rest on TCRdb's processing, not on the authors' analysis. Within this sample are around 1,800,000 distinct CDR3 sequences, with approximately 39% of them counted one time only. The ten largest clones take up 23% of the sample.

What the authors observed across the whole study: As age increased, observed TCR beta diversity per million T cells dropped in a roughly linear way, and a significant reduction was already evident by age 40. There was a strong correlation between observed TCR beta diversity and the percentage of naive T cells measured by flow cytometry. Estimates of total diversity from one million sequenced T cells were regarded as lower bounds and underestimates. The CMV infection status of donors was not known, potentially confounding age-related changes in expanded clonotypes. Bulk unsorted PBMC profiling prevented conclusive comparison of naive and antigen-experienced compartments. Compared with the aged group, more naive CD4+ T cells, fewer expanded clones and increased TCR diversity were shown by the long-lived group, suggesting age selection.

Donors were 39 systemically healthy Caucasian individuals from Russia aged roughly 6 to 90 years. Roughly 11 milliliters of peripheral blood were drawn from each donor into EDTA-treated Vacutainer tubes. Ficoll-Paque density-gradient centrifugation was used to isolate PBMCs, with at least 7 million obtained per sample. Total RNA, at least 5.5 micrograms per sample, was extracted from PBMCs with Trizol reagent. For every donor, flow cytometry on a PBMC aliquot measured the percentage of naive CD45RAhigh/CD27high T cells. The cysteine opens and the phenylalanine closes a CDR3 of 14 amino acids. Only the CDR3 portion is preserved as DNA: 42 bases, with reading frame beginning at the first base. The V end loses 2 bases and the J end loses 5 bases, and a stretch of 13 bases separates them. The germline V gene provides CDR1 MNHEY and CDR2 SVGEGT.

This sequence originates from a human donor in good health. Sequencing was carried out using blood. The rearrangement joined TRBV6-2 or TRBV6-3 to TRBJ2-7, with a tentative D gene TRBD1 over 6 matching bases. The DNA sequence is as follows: TGTGCCAGCAGTTACATAGGACAGTTCCACGAGCAGTACTTC. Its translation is CASSYIGQFHEQYF.